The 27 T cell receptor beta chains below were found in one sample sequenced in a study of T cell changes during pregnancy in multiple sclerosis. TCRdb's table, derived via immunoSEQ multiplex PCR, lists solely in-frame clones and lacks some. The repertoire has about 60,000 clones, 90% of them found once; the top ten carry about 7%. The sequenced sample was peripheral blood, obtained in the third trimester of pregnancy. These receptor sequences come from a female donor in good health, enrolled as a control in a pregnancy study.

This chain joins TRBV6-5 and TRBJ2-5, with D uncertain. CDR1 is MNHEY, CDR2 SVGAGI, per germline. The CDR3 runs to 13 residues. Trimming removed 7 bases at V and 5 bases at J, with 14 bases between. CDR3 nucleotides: TGTGCCAGCAACTTCGTACCCGGGGAGACCCAGTACTTC. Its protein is CASNFVPGETQYF.

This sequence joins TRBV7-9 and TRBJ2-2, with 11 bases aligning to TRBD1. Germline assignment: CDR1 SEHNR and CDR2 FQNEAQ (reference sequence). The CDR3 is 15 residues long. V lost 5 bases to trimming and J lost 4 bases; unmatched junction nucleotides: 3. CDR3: CASSPGTGGTGELFF. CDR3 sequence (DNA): TGTGCCAGCAGCCCGGGGACAGGGGGCACCGGGGAGCTGTTTTTT.

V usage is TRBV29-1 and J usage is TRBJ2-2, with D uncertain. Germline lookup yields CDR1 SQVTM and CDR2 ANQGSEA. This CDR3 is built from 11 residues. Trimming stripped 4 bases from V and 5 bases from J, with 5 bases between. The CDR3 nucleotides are TGCAGCGTTGTCAGAACCGGGGAGCTGTTTTTT. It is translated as CSVVRTGELFF.

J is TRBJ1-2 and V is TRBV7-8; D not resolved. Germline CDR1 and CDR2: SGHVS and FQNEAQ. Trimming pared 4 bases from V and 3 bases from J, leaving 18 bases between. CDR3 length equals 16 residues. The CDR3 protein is CASSSADAGRDYGYTF. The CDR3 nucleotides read TGTGCCAGCAGCTCCGCCGATGCAGGCCGCGACTATGGCTACACCTTC.

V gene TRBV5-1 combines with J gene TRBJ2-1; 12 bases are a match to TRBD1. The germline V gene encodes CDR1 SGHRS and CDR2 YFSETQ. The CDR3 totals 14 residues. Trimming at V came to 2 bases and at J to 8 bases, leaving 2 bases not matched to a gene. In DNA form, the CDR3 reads TGCGCCAGCAGCTTCGGGGACAGGGGGCATGAGCAGTTCTTC. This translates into CASSFGDRGHEQFF.

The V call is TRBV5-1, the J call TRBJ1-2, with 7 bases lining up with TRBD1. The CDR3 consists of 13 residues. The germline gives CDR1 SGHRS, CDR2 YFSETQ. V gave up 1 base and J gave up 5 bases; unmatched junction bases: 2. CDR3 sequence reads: CASSLSDRYGYTF. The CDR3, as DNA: TGCGCCAGCAGCTTGTCGGACAGGTATGGCTACACCTTC.

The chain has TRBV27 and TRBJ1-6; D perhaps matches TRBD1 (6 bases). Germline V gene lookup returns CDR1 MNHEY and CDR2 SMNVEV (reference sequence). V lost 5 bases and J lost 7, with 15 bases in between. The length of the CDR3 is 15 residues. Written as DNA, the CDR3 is TGTGCCAGCAGTCTACAGGGTTCCGCCAATTCACCCCTCCACTTT. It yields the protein CASSLQGSANSPLHF.

This CDR3 reads CASTAGNSYEQYF. The DNA of the CDR3 is TGTGCCAGCACCGCGGGAAATTCCTACGAGCAGTACTTC. V is TRBV2 and J is TRBJ2-7, with D possibly TRBD2 on 6 matching bases. The CDR3 covers 13 residues. V gave up 7 bases and J gave up 1 base, with 11 bases separating them. Germline-derived CDR1 and CDR2 are SNHLY and FYNNEI.

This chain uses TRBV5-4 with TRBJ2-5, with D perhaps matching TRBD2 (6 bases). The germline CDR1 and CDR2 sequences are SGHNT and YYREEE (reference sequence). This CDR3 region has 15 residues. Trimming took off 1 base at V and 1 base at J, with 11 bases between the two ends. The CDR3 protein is CASSLKGGAQETQYF. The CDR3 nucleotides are TGTGCCAGCAGCTTGAAAGGCGGGGCCCAAGAGACCCAGTACTTC.

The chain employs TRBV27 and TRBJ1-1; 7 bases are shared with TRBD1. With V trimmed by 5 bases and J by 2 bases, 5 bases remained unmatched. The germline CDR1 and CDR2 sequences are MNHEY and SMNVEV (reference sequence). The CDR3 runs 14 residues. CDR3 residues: CASSTGTANTEAFF. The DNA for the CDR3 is TGTGCCAGCAGTACAGGGACAGCCAACACTGAAGCTTTCTTT.

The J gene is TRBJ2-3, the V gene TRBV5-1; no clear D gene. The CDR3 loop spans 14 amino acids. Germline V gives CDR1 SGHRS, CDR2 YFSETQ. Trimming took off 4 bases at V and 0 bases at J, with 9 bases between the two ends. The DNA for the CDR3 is TGCGCCAGCAGCCCGGTAGTTAGCACAGATACGCAGTATTTT. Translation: CASSPVVSTDTQYF.

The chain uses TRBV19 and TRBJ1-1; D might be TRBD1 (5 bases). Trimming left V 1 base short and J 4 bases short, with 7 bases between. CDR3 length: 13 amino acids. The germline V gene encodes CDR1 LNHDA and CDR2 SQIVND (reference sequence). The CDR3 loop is CASSIGGGTEAFF. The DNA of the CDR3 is TGTGCCAGTAGTATAGGGGGCGGCACTGAAGCTTTCTTT.

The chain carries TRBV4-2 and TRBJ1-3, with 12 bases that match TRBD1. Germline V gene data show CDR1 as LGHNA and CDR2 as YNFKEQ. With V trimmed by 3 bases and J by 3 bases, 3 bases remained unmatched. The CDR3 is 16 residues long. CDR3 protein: CASSQGQGARGNTIYF. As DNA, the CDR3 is TGTGCCAGCAGCCAGGGACAGGGGGCGCGTGGAAACACCATATATTTT.

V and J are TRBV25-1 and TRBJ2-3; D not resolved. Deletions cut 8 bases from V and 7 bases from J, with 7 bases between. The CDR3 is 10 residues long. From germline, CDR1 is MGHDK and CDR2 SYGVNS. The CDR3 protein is CASSLHTQYF. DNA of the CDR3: TGTGCCAGCTCTCTCCATACGCAGTATTTT.

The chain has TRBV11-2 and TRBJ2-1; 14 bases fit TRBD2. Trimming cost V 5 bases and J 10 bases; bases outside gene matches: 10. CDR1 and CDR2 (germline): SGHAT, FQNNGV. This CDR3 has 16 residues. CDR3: CASSPPTSGRAQEQFF. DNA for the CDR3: TGTGCCAGCAGCCCTCCGACTAGCGGGAGGGCCCAAGAGCAGTTCTTC. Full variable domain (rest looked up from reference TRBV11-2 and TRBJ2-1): EAGVAQSPRYKIIEKRQSVAFWCNPISGHATLYWYQQILGQGPKLLIQFQNNGVVDDSQLPKDRFSAERLKGVDSTLKIQPAKLEDSAVYLCASSPPTSGRAQEQFFGPGTRLTVL.

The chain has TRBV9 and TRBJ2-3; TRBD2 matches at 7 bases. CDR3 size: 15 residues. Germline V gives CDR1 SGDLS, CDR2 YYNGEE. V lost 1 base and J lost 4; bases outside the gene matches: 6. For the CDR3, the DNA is TGTGCCAGCAGCGTAAGGAGCGGGAATTCAGATACGCAGTATTTT. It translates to CASSVRSGNSDTQYF.

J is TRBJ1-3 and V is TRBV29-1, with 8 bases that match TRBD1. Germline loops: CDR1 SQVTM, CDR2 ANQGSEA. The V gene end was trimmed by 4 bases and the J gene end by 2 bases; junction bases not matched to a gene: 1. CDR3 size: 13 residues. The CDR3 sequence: CSVVQGAGNTIYF. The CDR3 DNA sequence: TGCAGCGTTGTACAGGGGGCTGGAAACACCATATATTTT.

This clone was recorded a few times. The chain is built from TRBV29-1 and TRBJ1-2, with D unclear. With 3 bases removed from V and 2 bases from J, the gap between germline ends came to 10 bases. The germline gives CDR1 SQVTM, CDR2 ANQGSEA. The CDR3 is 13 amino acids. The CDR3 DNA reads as TGCAGCGTTGACGCGGGGATCAACTATGGCTACACCTTC. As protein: CSVDAGINYGYTF.

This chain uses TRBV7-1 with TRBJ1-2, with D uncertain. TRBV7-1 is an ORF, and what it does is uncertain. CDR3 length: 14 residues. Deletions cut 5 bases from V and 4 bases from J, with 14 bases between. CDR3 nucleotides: TGTGCCAGCAGCGACGAGGGAAAGACCTATGGCTACACCTTC. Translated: CASSDEGKTYGYTF.

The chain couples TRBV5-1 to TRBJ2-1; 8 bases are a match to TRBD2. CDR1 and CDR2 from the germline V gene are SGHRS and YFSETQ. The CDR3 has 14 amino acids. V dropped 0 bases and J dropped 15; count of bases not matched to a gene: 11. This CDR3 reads CASSLEQTGTRAFF. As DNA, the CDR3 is TGCGCCAGCAGCTTGGAACAAACCGGGACTAGGGCGTTCTTC.

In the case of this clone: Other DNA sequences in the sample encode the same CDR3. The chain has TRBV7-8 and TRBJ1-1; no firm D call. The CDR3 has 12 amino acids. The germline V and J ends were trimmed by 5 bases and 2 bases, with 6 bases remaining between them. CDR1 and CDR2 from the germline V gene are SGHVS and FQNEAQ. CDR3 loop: CASSLLNTEAFF. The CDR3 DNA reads TGTGCCAGCAGCCTCCTTAACACTGAAGCTTTCTTT.

CDR3 nucleotides: TGCAGCGTAAGGGGGAGGGCGGAGACCCAGTACTTC. Its protein is CSVRGRAETQYF. The gene calls are TRBV29-1 and TRBJ2-5; D is perhaps TRBD2 (7 bases). V shed 6 bases and J shed 5 bases, with 13 bases lying between them. This CDR3 comprises 12 residues. Germline V CDR1 and CDR2: SQVTM, ANQGSEA.

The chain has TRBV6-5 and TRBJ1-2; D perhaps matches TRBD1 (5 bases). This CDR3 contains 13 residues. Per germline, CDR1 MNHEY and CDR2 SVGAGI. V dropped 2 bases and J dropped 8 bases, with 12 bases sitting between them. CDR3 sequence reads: CASSYIGVGGYTF. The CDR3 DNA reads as TGTGCCAGCAGTTACATAGGGGTTGGGGGCTACACCTTC.

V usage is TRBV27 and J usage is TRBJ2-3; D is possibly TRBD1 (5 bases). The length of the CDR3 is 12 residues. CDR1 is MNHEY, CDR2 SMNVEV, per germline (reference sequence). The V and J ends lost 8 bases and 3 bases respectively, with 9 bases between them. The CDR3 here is CASSQGTDTQYF. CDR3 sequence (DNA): TGTGCCAGCTCCCAGGGAACAGATACGCAGTATTTT.

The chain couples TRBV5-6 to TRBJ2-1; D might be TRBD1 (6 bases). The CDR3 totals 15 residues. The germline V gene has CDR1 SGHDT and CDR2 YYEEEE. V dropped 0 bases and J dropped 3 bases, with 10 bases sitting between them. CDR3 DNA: TGTGCCAGCAGCTTGGGCAGGGGAATCTACAATGAGCAGTTCTTC. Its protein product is CASSLGRGIYNEQFF.

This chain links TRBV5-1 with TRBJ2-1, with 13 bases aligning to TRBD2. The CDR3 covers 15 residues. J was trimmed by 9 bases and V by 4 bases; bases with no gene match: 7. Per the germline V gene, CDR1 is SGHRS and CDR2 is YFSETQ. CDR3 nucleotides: TGCGCCAGCAGCCCTGGACTAGCGGGGGTCGGTGAGCAGTTCTTC. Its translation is CASSPGLAGVGEQFF.

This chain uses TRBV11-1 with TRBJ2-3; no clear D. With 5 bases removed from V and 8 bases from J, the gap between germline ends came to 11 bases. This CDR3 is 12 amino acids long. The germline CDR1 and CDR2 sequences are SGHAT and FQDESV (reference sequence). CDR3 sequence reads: CASSPGETTQYF. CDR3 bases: TGTGCCAGCAGCCCCGGAGAGACTACGCAGTATTTT.